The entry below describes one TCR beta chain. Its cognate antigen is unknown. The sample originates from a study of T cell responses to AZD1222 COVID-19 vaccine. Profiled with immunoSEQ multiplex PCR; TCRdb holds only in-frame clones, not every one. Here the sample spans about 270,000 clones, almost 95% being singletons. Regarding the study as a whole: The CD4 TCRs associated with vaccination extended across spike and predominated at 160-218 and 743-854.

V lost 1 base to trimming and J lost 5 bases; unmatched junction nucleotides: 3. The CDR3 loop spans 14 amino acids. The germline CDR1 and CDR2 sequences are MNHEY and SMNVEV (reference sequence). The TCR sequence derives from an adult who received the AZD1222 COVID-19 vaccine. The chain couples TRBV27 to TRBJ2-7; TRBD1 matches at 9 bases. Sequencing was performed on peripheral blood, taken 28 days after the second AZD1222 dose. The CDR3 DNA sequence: TGTGCCAGCAGTTTATTCGGACAGGGGAACGAGCAGTACTTC. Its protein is CASSLFGQGNEQYF.